The rows below give T cell receptor beta chains drawn from one sample of a study of cytomegalovirus exposure and HLA in healthy donors. Sequencing was performed with immunoSEQ multiplex PCR; in TCRdb, only in-frame clones are kept and a portion is missing. Among about 160,000 clones listed, 77% were seen once. The sequenced material came from PBMCs. The receptors shown here come from a man in his thirties or forties in good health and CMV-seropositive. The CDR3 runs from the conserved cysteine through the conserved F or W. Fields, in order: clone size, D gene, J gene, V gene, CDR3 DNA, CDR3 protein. The D gene is left open where the match is weak. Some rows mark clone size as missing; the rest say once, few, many or name a class of expanded clone.

NA | NA | TRBJ2-7 | TRBV7-9 | TGTGCCAGCAGCGGACCGGGATCCTACGAGCAGTACTTC | CASSGPGSYEQYF
NA | TRBD1 | TRBJ1-2 | TRBV2 | TGTGCCAGCAGTCGGGACAGCGAAGGCTACACCTTC | CASSRDSEGYTF
NA | TRBD1 | TRBJ2-4 | TRBV5-6 | TGTGCCAGCAGCTTAGTCAGGACAGGCGAAAACATTCAGTACTTC | CASSLVRTGENIQYF
NA | TRBD1 | TRBJ2-7 | TRBV6-5 | TGTGCCAGCAGTTATGGGGGACAGGGAATCTACGAGCAGTACTTC | CASSYGGQGIYEQYF
NA | NA | TRBJ2-3 | TRBV28 | TGTGCCAGCAGAGGGCGGACTGTAATTAGCACAGATACGCAGTATTTT | CASRGRTVISTDTQYF
NA | NA | TRBJ2-5 | TRBV11-2 | TGTGCCAGCAGCTTAGCCTACAGGGGGAGGGCTAGAGAGACCCAGTACTTC | CASSLAYRGRARETQYF
NA | NA | TRBJ1-2 | TRBV5-4 | TGTGCCAGCAGCTTGGCAGGGGTGAATGGCTACACCTTC | CASSLAGVNGYTF
NA | NA | TRBJ1-1 | TRBV5-1 | TGCGCCAGCAGCTTACAACGGGGGAGCGGCACTGAAGCTTTCTTT | CASSLQRGSGTEAFF
NA | TRBD2 | TRBJ2-7 | TRBV5-6 | TGTGCCAGCAGCTTGAGTAGCGGGGGGTACGAGCAGTACTTC | CASSLSSGGYEQYF
NA | NA | TRBJ1-5 | TRBV2 | TGTGCCAGCACCAGAAGCGGCGGGGATCAGCCCCAGCATTTT | CASTRSGGDQPQHF
NA | TRBD1 | TRBJ1-1 | TRBV6-6 | TGTGCCAGCAGTTACTCGGGGACAGGCGGAGGGACTGAAGCTTTCTTT | CASSYSGTGGGTEAFF
once | TRBD2 | TRBJ2-3 | TRBV2 | TGTGCCAGCAGTAGCCCCAGCGGGGGGGTCACAGATACGCAGTATTTT | CASSSPSGGVTDTQYF
NA | TRBD1 | TRBJ2-7 | TRBV5-6 | TGTGCCAGCAGCGCAATTGGGACAGGGAGCTCCTACGAGCAGTACTTC | CASSAIGTGSSYEQYF
few | NA | TRBJ1-1 | TRBV7-6 | TGTGCCAGCACCTTGGGGACAATGAACACTGAAGCTTTCTTT | CASTLGTMNTEAFF
NA | TRBD2 | TRBJ2-7 | TRBV5-3 | TGTGCCAACACCGGACTAGCGGGGGGTTACGAGCAGTACTTC | CANTGLAGGYEQYF
NA | NA | TRBJ2-3 | TRBV10-2 | TGCGCCAGCAGTGAGAACAGGGTTCGGGCAGATACGCAGTATTTT | CASSENRVRADTQYF
few | TRBD1 | TRBJ1-2 | TRBV7-9 | TGTGCCAGCAGCCCGAGGACAGGGGACGGTGGCTACACCTTC | CASSPRTGDGGYTF
NA | TRBD1 | TRBJ2-7 | TRBV7-2 | TGTGCCAGCAGCAGCACAGGGGGACAATCCTACGAGCAGTACTTC | CASSSTGGQSYEQYF
NA | TRBD2 | TRBJ2-5 | TRBV7-2 | TGTGCCAGCAGCTTAAATGCGGGGGGAGGGGAGACCCAGTACTTC | CASSLNAGGGETQYF
few | NA | TRBJ2-7 | TRBV18 | TGTGCCAGCTCACCTACAGCCTACGAGCAGTACTTC | CASSPTAYEQYF
NA | NA | TRBJ1-3 | TRBV28 | TGTGCCAGCAGTTCCCTCATGACAGTCTCTGGAAACACCATATATTTT | CASSSLMTVSGNTIYF
NA | NA | TRBJ1-2 | TRBV5-1 | TGCGCCAGCAGCTTGGGGTCAGGGGATTATGGCTACACCTTC | CASSLGSGDYGYTF
NA | TRBD1 | TRBJ1-2 | TRBV5-1 | TGCGCCAGCAGCTTGGGGACAGGGGAGTCTGGCTACACCTTC | CASSLGTGESGYTF
NA | NA | TRBJ1-6 | TRBV7-3 | TGTGCCAGCAGCCTTAATACGCTGGACAGCGACTATAATTCACCCCTCCACTTT | CASSLNTLDSDYNSPLHF
NA | NA | TRBJ2-7 | TRBV16 | TGTGCCAGCAGCCGCGGGATCCTCTACGAGCAGTACTTC | CASSRGILYEQYF
NA | NA | TRBJ1-1 | TRBV7-2 | TGTGCCAGCAGCGCGGGGGTTGGCACTGAAGCTTTCTTT | CASSAGVGTEAFF
NA | TRBD1 | TRBJ1-2 | TRBV30 | TGTGCCTGGACGAGGGGATTGGGACAGGGGGCGGAAGGCTACACCTTC | CAWTRGLGQGAEGYTF
NA | TRBD1 | TRBJ2-6 | TRBV2 | TGTGCCAGTGGGACAGGGGGTCCTGGGGCCAACGTCCTGACTTTC | CASGTGGPGANVLTF
NA | NA | TRBJ1-1 | TRBV2 | TGTGCCAGCAGTGTGAGTTTTCGAACTGAAGCTTTCTTT | CASSVSFRTEAFF
NA | NA | TRBJ1-2 | TRBV11-2 | TGTGCCAGCAGCTCTGGTGCGGGGGTGCACGATGGCTACACCTTC | CASSSGAGVHDGYTF
NA | NA | TRBJ2-3 | TRBV7-9 | TGTGCCAGCAGCTTACATCAGGGAACAGATACGCAGTATTTT | CASSLHQGTDTQYF
NA | TRBD1 | TRBJ1-2 | TRBV28 | TGTGCCAGCAGGGAGGAACAGGGGGCGGATGGCTACACCTTC | CASREEQGADGYTF
NA | TRBD2 | TRBJ2-1 | TRBV7-2 | TGTGCCAGCAGCCCCGGGGGGGCGAACAATGAGCAGTTCTTC | CASSPGGANNEQFF